These 5 T cell receptor beta chains were sequenced from one sample in a study of beta chain features in type 1 diabetes. The study reverse transcribed the entire isolated RNA, so it sequenced expressed TCRB transcripts. The table came from immunoSEQ multiplex PCR; TCRdb's copy has only in-frame clones and leaves some out. The sample carries hundreds of thousands of clones, around a sixth recorded once. The source material was naive CD4+ T cells from blood. All receptors derive from a man aged 18 to 29 in good health.

This rearrangement joins TRBV5-1 to TRBJ2-7; D perhaps matches TRBD2 (5 bases). CDR1 is SGHRS, CDR2 YFSETQ, per germline. Trimming shortened V by 0 bases and J by 2 bases, and 12 bases separated the two germline ends. The CDR3 runs to 15 residues. The DNA of the CDR3 is TGCGCCAGCAGCTTGGGAGGGAGCGCTACCTACGAGCAGTACTTC. Translating it yields CASSLGGSATYEQYF.

The chain couples TRBV6-6 to TRBJ2-7, with TRBD2 as a possible D gene (6 bases). Trimming left V 2 bases short and J 0 bases short, with 8 bases between. This CDR3 region has 14 residues. Per the germline V gene, CDR1 is MNHNY and CDR2 is SVGAGI (reference sequence). CDR3 nucleotides: TGTGCCAGCAGTTACGGCGGGATCTCCTACGAGCAGTACTTC. Translating it yields CASSYGGISYEQYF.

This clone appeared a few times. V is TRBV4-1 and J is TRBJ2-5; possible D gene TRBD1, 5 bases. V shed 2 bases and J shed 7 bases, with 8 bases lying between them. The CDR3 contains 12 residues. Germline V gene data show CDR1 as MGHRA and CDR2 as YSYEKL. The CDR3 reads CASSQQGMTQYF. The CDR3 region has the DNA TGCGCCAGCAGCCAACAGGGTATGACCCAGTACTTC.

This clone was detected only a few times. The chain combines TRBV5-1 with TRBJ2-7; 7 bases are shared with TRBD1. The CDR3 is made up of 15 amino acids. J lost 0 bases, V lost 7 bases, and 10 bases had no gene match. The germline CDR1 and CDR2 sequences are SGHRS and YFSETQ. DNA of the CDR3: TGCGCCAGCCGAGCGTCCGGGACAGCCTCCTACGAGCAGTACTTC. This sequence encodes CASRASGTASYEQYF.

This clone was recorded a few times. The J gene is TRBJ1-5, the V gene TRBV7-6; possibly TRBD1 for D (5 bases). This CDR3 spans 13 amino acids. V was pared by 4 bases and J by 3 bases, with 7 bases between. Germline CDR1 is SGHVS and CDR2 is FNYEAQ. The CDR3 here is CASSSGLNQPQHF. Written as DNA, the CDR3 is TGTGCCAGCAGCTCAGGGCTCAATCAGCCCCAGCATTTT.